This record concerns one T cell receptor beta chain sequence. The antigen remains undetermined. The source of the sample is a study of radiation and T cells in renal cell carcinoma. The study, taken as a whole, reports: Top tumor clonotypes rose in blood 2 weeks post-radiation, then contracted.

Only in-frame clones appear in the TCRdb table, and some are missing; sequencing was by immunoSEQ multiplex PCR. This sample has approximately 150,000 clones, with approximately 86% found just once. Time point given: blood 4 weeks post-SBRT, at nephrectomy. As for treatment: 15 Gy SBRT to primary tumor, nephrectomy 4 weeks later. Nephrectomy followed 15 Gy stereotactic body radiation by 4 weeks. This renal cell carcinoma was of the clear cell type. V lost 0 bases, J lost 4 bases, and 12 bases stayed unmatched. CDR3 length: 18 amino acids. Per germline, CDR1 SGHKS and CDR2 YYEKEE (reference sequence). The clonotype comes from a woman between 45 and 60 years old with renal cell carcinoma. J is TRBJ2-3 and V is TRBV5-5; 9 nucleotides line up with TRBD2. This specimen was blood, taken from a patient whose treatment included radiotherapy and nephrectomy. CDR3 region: CASSLAGREGPVPDTQYF. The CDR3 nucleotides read TGTGCCAGCAGCTTGGCCGGGCGGGAGGGCCCGGTCCCAGATACGCAGTATTTT.